Each of the 8 T cell receptor beta chains below was sequenced from the same sample in a study of shared clonotypes between healthy human individuals. The assay was immunoSEQ multiplex PCR, and TCRdb's table has in-frame clones only and misses some. The sample yields 2.5 million or so clones, around nine tenths seen once. The sample was naive CD4+ T cells sorted from blood. Subset denoted: CD45RA+ positively selected. The receptors stem from a man younger than 30 in good health.

There are a few counts of this clone. V and J are TRBV20-1 and TRBJ1-1; no reliable D call. Deletions cut 3 bases from V and 7 bases from J, with 6 bases between. This CDR3 is 10 amino acids long. In germline, CDR1 is DFQATT, CDR2 SNEGSKA (reference sequence). CDR3 in amino acids: CSASSDEAFF. The CDR3, as DNA: TGCAGTGCTAGTTCAGATGAAGCTTTCTTT.

This clone was observed once. The rearrangement links TRBV6-1 to TRBJ1-1; the D gene is possibly TRBD1 (6 bases). Germline V lookup: CDR1 MNHNS, CDR2 SASEGT. This CDR3 contains 13 residues. Trimming took 4 bases from V and 5 from J, leaving 11 bases between them. CDR3 amino acids: CASSVWGATEAFF. The CDR3 nucleotides read TGTGCCAGCAGTGTGTGGGGGGCAACTGAAGCTTTCTTT.

V and J are TRBV12-5 and TRBJ2-1; D may be TRBD1 (5 bases). This CDR3 has 13 residues. V gave up 0 bases and J gave up 9 bases, with 9 bases separating them. Germline V gives CDR1 LGHNT, CDR2 FRNRAP. Here the CDR3 reads CASGLVGVTEQFF. Written as DNA, the CDR3 is TGTGCTAGTGGTTTGGTAGGGGTAACTGAGCAGTTCTTC.

V gene TRBV7-2 combines with J gene TRBJ1-1; D unclear. The V gene lost 6 bases and the J gene lost 1 base, with 12 bases spanning the gap. The CDR3 totals 14 residues. Germline V gene lookup returns CDR1 SGHTA and CDR2 FQGNSA. In nucleotides, the CDR3 is TGTGCCAGCAGTCAAACATGGGCGAACACTGAAGCTTTCTTT. The encoded protein is CASSQTWANTEAFF.

The CDR3 spells CASSQATHYEETQYF. CDR3 in DNA: TGCGCCAGCAGCCAGGCAACCCATTATGAAGAGACCCAGTACTTC. The gene calls are TRBV4-3 and TRBJ2-5, with D uncertain. Deletions cut 3 bases from V and 3 bases from J, with 14 bases between. CDR3 length: 15 residues. Germline V gene data show CDR1 as LGHNA and CDR2 as YSLEER.

The chain couples TRBV5-6 to TRBJ1-5; no definite D call. V lost 1 base to trimming and J lost 4 bases, with 9 bases between them. Germline CDR1 is SGHDT and CDR2 is YYEEEE. CDR3 length equals 14 residues. The CDR3 sequence is CASSLYSRNQPQHF. The CDR3 coding sequence is TGTGCCAGCAGCTTGTACAGTCGTAATCAGCCCCAGCATTTT.

The CDR3 loop is CASSLGGTGGAGELFF. For the CDR3, the DNA is TGCGCCAGCAGCCTGGGAGGGACAGGGGGTGCCGGGGAGCTGTTTTTT. V gene TRBV5-1 combines with J gene TRBJ2-2; 11 bases agree with TRBD1. The J segment lost 6 bases and the V segment lost 4 bases, leaving 8 bases of the junction unmatched. CDR1 is SGHRS, CDR2 YFSETQ, per germline. This CDR3 comprises 16 residues.

This chain connects TRBV6-1 to TRBJ2-7; D possibly corresponds to TRBD2 (7 bases). CDR3 length equals 16 residues. Germline CDR1 reads MNHNS; CDR2 reads SASEGT. The ends were cut back, 4 bases at V and 0 bases at J, with 16 bases in the middle. CDR3 coding DNA: TGTGCCAGCAGTGTACATGGGGAGGGGGGCTCCTACGAGCAGTACTTC. As protein: CASSVHGEGGSYEQYF.